This passage covers 5 T cell receptor beta chains from one sample sequenced in a study of blood T cell repertoires in COVID-19. The repertoire was sequenced with immunoSEQ multiplex PCR; TCRdb's copy has only in-frame clones and lacks some. The sample yields roughly 150,000 clones, 79% seen once. The sample consisted of peripheral blood. Source of these receptors: a man aged 50 or older with active or convalescent COVID-19.

Of note for this clone: Different DNA sequences within this sample yield the same CDR3. The V call is TRBV5-1, the J call TRBJ1-1; 10 bases fit TRBD1. The junction had 5 bases not matched to a gene; V was cut back by 4 bases and J by 8 bases. Germline loops: CDR1 SGHRS, CDR2 YFSETQ. The CDR3 sequence is 13 residues long. The CDR3 protein is CASSLTGGTEAFF. The CDR3 DNA reads as TGCGCCAGCAGCCTGACAGGGGGCACCGAAGCTTTCTTT.

The chain joins TRBV27 to TRBJ2-7; D is perhaps TRBD1 (5 bases). Germline-derived CDR1 and CDR2 are MNHEY and SMNVEV (reference sequence). With 0 bases removed from V and 4 bases from J, the gap between germline ends came to 13 bases. The CDR3 covers 15 residues. DNA for the CDR3: TGTGCCAGCAGTTTATCGAGCACCCCAGGGTACGAGCAGTACTTC. This codes for CASSLSSTPGYEQYF.

The V and J genes are TRBV19 and TRBJ1-5; maybe TRBD1 (6 bases). Germline V gene lookup returns CDR1 LNHDA and CDR2 SQIVND (reference sequence). This CDR3 has 15 residues. The ends were cut back, 7 bases at V and 4 bases at J, with 17 bases in the middle. As DNA, the CDR3 is TGTGCCAGTAAGAACAGGAGAGGGGGAAATCAGCCCCAGCATTTT. Translating gives CASKNRRGGNQPQHF. Together with reference TRBV19 and TRBJ1-5, the CDR3 gives the full variable domain: DGGITQSPKYLFRKEGQNVTLSCEQNLNHDAMYWYRQDPGQGLRLIYYSQIVNDFQKGDIAEGYSVSREKKESFPLTVTSAQKNPTAFYLCASKNRRGGNQPQHFGDGTRLSIL.

The gene calls are TRBV9 and TRBJ2-1; 9 positions match TRBD2. The ends lost 2 bases at V and 9 bases at J; junction bases unmatched: 9. Germline CDR1 and CDR2: SGDLS and YYNGEE. The CDR3 is 15 amino acids. In DNA, the CDR3 is TGTGCCAGCAGCGTGGGCGGGAGGGCCCATGGTGAGCAGTTCTTC. This codes for CASSVGGRAHGEQFF.

The chain has TRBV18 and TRBJ1-1, with D possibly matching TRBD1 (6 bases). CDR1 is KGHSH and CDR2 is LQKENI in the germline V gene. There are 15 residues in the CDR3. The V and J ends lost 6 bases and 0 bases respectively, with 14 bases between them. The CDR3 nucleotides read TGTGCCAGCTCGTTCACAGGGATCATGAACACTGAAGCTTTCTTT. Amino acid sequence: CASSFTGIMNTEAFF.